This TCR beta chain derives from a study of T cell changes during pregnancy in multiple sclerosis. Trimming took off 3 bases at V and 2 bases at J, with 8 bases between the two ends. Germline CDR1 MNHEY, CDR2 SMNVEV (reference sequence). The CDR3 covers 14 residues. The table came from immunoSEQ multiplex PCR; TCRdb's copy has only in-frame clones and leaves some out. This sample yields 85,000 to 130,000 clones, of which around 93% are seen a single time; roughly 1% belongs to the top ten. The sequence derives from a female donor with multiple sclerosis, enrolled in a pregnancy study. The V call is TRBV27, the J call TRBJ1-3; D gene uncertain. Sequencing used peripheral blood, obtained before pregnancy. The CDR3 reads CASSLAGAGNTIYF. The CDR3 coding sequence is TGTGCCAGCAGTTTGGCAGGCGCTGGAAACACCATATATTTT.